This T cell receptor (beta chain) was recovered during a study of PD-1 blockade in classical Hodgkin lymphoma. Sample time point: cycle 4 day 1 (C4D1), after around six weeks of nivolumab. Every patient was affected by relapse after autologous stem cell transplantation, while exposure to brentuximab vedotin was not uniform. Purification of CD4+ T cells from thawed PBMCs was performed via magnetic negative selection. The CDR3 is 14 amino acids. Between the trimmed V and J ends, which lost 2 bases and 4 bases, there was a span of 11 bases. Germline CDR1 is MNHEY and CDR2 is SVGAGI. Clones were read by immunoSEQ multiplex PCR, and TCRdb kept only the in-frame ones, dropping some. The top ten hold around 1.9% of the sample, which has more than 15,000 clones, 65% to 85% seen once.

The chain links TRBV6-5 to TRBJ2-5; D possibly corresponds to TRBD1 (6 bases). This sample comprised CD4+ T cells from blood, obtained before the fourth cycle of nivolumab. This receptor was taken from a human donor with classical Hodgkin lymphoma. The CDR3 region is CASSYAGVGETQYF. CDR3 bases: TGTGCCAGCAGTTACGCAGGGGTGGGAGAGACCCAGTACTTC.